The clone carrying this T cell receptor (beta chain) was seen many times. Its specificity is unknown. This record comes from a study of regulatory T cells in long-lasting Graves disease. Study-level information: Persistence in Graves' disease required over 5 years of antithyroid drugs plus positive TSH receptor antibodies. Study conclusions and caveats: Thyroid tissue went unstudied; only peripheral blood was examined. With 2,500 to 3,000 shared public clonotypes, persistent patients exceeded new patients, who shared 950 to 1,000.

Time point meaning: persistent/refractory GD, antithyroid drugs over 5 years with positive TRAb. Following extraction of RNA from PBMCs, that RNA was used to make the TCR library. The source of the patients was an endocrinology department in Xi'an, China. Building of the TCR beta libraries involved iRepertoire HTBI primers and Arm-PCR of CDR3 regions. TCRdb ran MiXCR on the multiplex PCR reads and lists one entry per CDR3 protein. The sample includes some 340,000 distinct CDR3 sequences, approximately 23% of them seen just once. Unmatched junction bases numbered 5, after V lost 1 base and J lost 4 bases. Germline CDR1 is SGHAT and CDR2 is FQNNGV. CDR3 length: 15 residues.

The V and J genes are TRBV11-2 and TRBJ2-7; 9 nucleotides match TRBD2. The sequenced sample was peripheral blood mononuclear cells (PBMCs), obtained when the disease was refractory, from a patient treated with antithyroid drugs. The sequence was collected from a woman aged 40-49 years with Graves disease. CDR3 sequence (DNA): TGTGCCAGCAGCTTAGTGGCGGGAGGGCAATACGAGCAGTACTTC. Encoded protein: CASSLVAGGQYEQYF.